The 21 T cell receptor beta chains reported below all come from one sample, sequenced in a study of blood T cells in healthy people across ages (dated by TCRdb to between 2015 and 2016). Libraries were built with 5' RACE. These reads were obtained on an Illumina HiSeq 2500. A second roughly 6 to 12 cycle PCR used a sample-barcoded 5' primer and a J-beta primer mix. TCRdb ran its own pipeline on the public reads, namely fastp trimming at Q25 and MiXCR clone calling, and kept in-frame beta chains. Rows are combined by CDR3 protein, so each entry shows the most common genes and DNA. The sample table contains about 780,000 distinct CDR3 sequences; only one count was recorded for more than 35% of them. Less than 20% of the sample belongs to the ten largest clones. Sequenced material: blood. The origin of the receptors is an elderly man in good health.

V gene TRBV5-1 combines with J gene TRBJ2-7, with 11 bases matching TRBD2. Trimming removed 4 bases from V and 7 bases from J; junction bases left unmatched: 10. Looked up from germline, CDR1 is SGHRS and CDR2 is YFSETQ. This CDR3 has 15 residues. Written as DNA, the CDR3 is TGCGCCAGCAGCCGACAACTAGCGGGAGATGGGGAGCAGTACTTC. Translation: CASSRQLAGDGEQYF.

Only a few counts were recorded for this clonotype. This chain connects TRBV5-6 to TRBJ2-5; 8 positions agree with TRBD2. CDR1 and CDR2 (germline): SGHDT, YYEEEE. J was trimmed by 3 bases and V by 1 base; bases with no gene match: 8. This CDR3 spans 16 amino acids. The CDR3 DNA is TGTGCCAGCAGCTTGTATTCGGGAGGGCCGGAAGAGACCCAGTACTTC. Translating it yields CASSLYSGGPEETQYF.

V gene TRBV11-2 combines with J gene TRBJ2-5; unclear D gene. CDR3 length: 15 residues. CDR1 SGHAT and CDR2 FQNNGV come from the germline V gene. V was trimmed by 6 bases and J by 2 bases, leaving 16 bases between them. The chain's CDR3 is CASSSVGDAQETQYF. The CDR3 DNA reads TGTGCCAGCAGTTCCGTGGGTGATGCTCAAGAGACCCAGTACTTC.

This clonotype was observed a few times. The chain is built from TRBV12-3 or TRBV12-4 and TRBJ2-4; TRBD1 agrees at 7 bases. The CDR3 is 14 residues long. With 5 bases clipped from V and 13 bases from J, the junction kept 14 bases outside the gene matches. In nucleotides, the CDR3 is TGTGCCAGCAGTCGCGACCTGGGACAGACAGAGCAGTACTTC. This translates into CASSRDLGQTEQYF.

The chain joins TRBV5-1 to TRBJ2-7, with D perhaps being TRBD1 or TRBD2 (5 bases each). Looked up from germline, CDR1 is SGHRS and CDR2 is YFSETQ. This CDR3 has 13 amino acids. Trimming removed 4 bases at V and 3 bases at J, with 11 bases between. The CDR3 region has the DNA TGCGCCAGCAGCGGCGCAGGGAGCTACGAGCAGTACTTC. It is translated as CASSGAGSYEQYF. The full variable domain, rest sourced from reference TRBV5-1 and TRBJ2-7, is KAGVTQTPRYLIKTRGQQVTLSCSPISGHRSVSWYQQTPGQGLQFLFEYFSETQRNKGNFPGRFSGRQFSNSRSEMNVSTLELGDSALYLCASSGAGSYEQYFGPGTRLTVT.

V gene TRBV3-1 combines with J gene TRBJ2-7; maybe TRBD1 (5 bases). The CDR3 runs 16 residues. Trimming took off 6 bases at V and 2 bases at J, with 20 bases between the two ends. Germline CDR1 LGHDT, CDR2 YNNKEL (reference sequence). The CDR3 DNA sequence: TGTGCCAGCAGTCCCGATTTAGCAGGGTCAGCCTACGAGCAGTACTTC. It translates to CASSPDLAGSAYEQYF.

V and J are TRBV28 and TRBJ2-3, with D possibly matching TRBD2 (5 bases). Between the trimmed V and J ends, which lost 6 bases and 5 bases, there was a span of 12 bases. Germline V CDR1 and CDR2: MDHEN, SYDVKM. This CDR3 has 13 residues. CDR3 region: CASRDWFEDTQYF. CDR3 nucleotide sequence: TGTGCCAGCAGGGACTGGTTTGAAGATACGCAGTATTTT.

V and J are TRBV12-3 or TRBV12-4 and TRBJ2-7, with D possibly being TRBD1 (5 bases). This CDR3 spans 13 amino acids. With 6 bases removed from V and 8 bases from J, the gap between germline ends came to 17 bases. The CDR3 reads CASSNLWGEQQYF. The CDR3 DNA is TGTGCCAGCAGCAACCTATGGGGCGAACAGCAGTACTTC.

A few counts support this clonotype. V and J are TRBV6-1 and TRBJ1-1, with a tentative D call TRBD1 (5 bases). Germline CDR1 is MNHNS and CDR2 is SASEGT. Trimming took off 7 bases at V and 0 bases at J, with 12 bases between the two ends. This CDR3 has 14 residues. The CDR3 here is CASTEGWMNTEAFF. The CDR3 region has the DNA TGTGCCAGCACTGAGGGGTGGATGAACACTGAAGCTTTCTTT.

Remarks on this clonotype: Given a much more abundant clone one base away, this may be a read error. The chain is built from TRBV7-2 and TRBJ2-1, with 12 bases fitting TRBD1. The CDR3 spans 15 residues. CDR1 is SGHTA, CDR2 FQGNSA, per germline. CDR3 sequence reads: CVSSSGQGAWNEQFF. The CDR3 DNA is TGTGTCAGCAGCTCGGGACAGGGGGCATGGAATGAGCAGTTCTTC.

The V gene is TRBV7-2, the J gene TRBJ2-1; D may be TRBD2 (5 bases). This CDR3 region has 16 residues. Germline V gene lookup returns CDR1 SGHTA and CDR2 FQGNSA. Trimming left V 7 bases short and J 2 bases short, with 18 bases between. The CDR3 is CASTRPEGLTYNEQFF. The CDR3 DNA reads as TGTGCCAGCACCCGACCCGAGGGTCTCACCTACAATGAGCAGTTCTTC.

There are many counts of this clonotype. V gene TRBV10-3 combines with J gene TRBJ2-7; perhaps TRBD1 as D (5 bases). CDR1 ENHRY and CDR2 SYGVKD come from the germline V gene. The CDR3 is made up of 14 amino acids. V shed 3 bases and J shed 3 bases, with 12 bases lying between them. CDR3: CAISDRTPFYEQYF. The CDR3 DNA sequence: TGTGCCATCAGTGATAGGACACCATTCTACGAGCAGTACTTC.

A single count supports this clonotype. This chain uses TRBV5-8 with TRBJ2-5, with TRBD1 matching over 12 bases. With V trimmed by 0 bases and J by 4 bases, 7 bases remained unmatched. CDR1 and CDR2 (germline): SGHTS, YDEGEE. The CDR3 contains 17 residues. CDR3 loop: CASSLGRDRGLVETQYF. The CDR3 DNA is TGTGCCAGCAGCTTGGGTCGGGACAGGGGGCTCGTAGAGACCCAGTACTTC. The full variable domain, its missing parts supplied by reference TRBV5-8 and TRBJ2-5, is EAGVTQSPTHLIKTRGQQATLRCSPISGHTSVYWYQQALGLGLQFLLWYDEGEERNRGNFPPRFSGRQFPNYSSELNVNALELEDSALYLCASSLGRDRGLVETQYFGPGTRLLVL.

This clonotype has a handful of counts. This chain links TRBV12-3 or TRBV12-4 with TRBJ2-7; D might be TRBD1 (6 bases). The V end lost 6 bases, the J end lost 3 bases, and 18 bases lay between the germline ends. The CDR3 sequence is 15 residues long. CDR3 nucleotide sequence: TGTGCCAGCAGCTTAAGTGGGGGCCCCAACTACGAGCAGTACTTC. Its protein product is CASSLSGGPNYEQYF.

A single count supports this clonotype. The J gene is TRBJ1-5, the V gene TRBV28; no firm D call. CDR1 and CDR2 from the germline V gene are MDHEN and SYDVKM. This CDR3 contains 12 residues. Deletions cut 7 bases from V and 4 bases from J, with 8 bases between. The CDR3 DNA sequence: TGTGCCAGCATCTCAGAGAATCAGCCCCAGCATTTT. It translates to CASISENQPQHF. The full variable domain, with the rest looked up from reference TRBV28 and TRBJ1-5, is DVKVTQSSRYLVKRTGEKVFLECVQDMDHENMFWYRQDPGLGLRLIYFSYDVKMKEKGDIPEGYSVSREKKERFSLILESASTNQTSMYLCASISENQPQHFGDGTRLSIL.

V is TRBV20-1 and J is TRBJ1-1, with D perhaps TRBD1 (5 bases). CDR3 length: 14 amino acids. Germline CDR1 is DFQATT and CDR2 is SNEGSKA (reference sequence). V gave up 5 bases and J gave up 0 bases, with 13 bases separating them. The CDR3 loop is CSAPPRQLNTEAFF. The CDR3 DNA follows: TGCAGTGCTCCACCCCGACAGTTGAACACTGAAGCTTTCTTT.

This chain links TRBV28 with TRBJ2-6, with D possibly matching TRBD1 (5 bases). There are 15 residues in the CDR3. Trimming took 7 bases from V and 0 from J, leaving 10 bases between them. From germline, CDR1 is MDHEN and CDR2 SYDVKM. The CDR3 nucleotides are TGTGCCAGCATGGTCACAGGCTCTGGGGCCAACGTCCTGACTTTC. This translates into CASMVTGSGANVLTF.

The V gene is TRBV5-1, the J gene TRBJ2-1; TRBD2 might be the D (6 bases). This CDR3 comprises 14 residues. Trimming pared 0 bases from V and 9 bases from J, leaving 13 bases between. Germline V lookup: CDR1 SGHRS, CDR2 YFSETQ. DNA of the CDR3: TGCGCCAGCAGCTTGGGGGGGGAGCGTACTGAGCAGTTCTTC. This encodes CASSLGGERTEQFF.

CDR3 in DNA: TGTGCCAGCAGAGTTAGCGGGAGGGCCCCCAACGAGCAGTACTTC. Residues: CASRVSGRAPNEQYF. The V and J genes are TRBV27 and TRBJ2-7; the match to TRBD2 covers 11 bases. Germline CDR1 is MNHEY and CDR2 is SMNVEV (reference sequence). Unmatched junction bases numbered 9, after V lost 6 bases and J lost 5 bases. The CDR3 length is 15 residues.

This chain connects TRBV11-3 to TRBJ2-7; D assignment may be TRBD1 or TRBD2 (5 bases each). Germline V lookup: CDR1 SGHNT, CDR2 YENEEA. This CDR3 region has 15 residues. Trimming removed 5 bases from V and 7 bases from J, with 21 bases in between. CDR3: CASSPRTLGANEQYF. As DNA, the CDR3 is TGTGCCAGCAGCCCCCGGACATTGGGAGCGAATGAGCAGTACTTC. Full variable domain (rest looked up from reference TRBV11-3 and TRBJ2-7): EAGVVQSPRYKIIEKKQPVAFWCNPISGHNTLYWYLQNLGQGPELLIRYENEEAVDDSQLPKDRFSAERLKGVDSTLKIQPAELGDSAVYLCASSPRTLGANEQYFGPGTRLTVT.

The chain links TRBV30 to TRBJ2-4, with 7 bases lining up with TRBD1. The trim removed 0 bases at V and 0 bases at J, leaving 5 bases unmatched. This CDR3 has 16 residues. Germline V lookup: CDR1 GTSNPN, CDR2 SVGIG (reference sequence). The CDR3 here is CAWSVRDRLAKNIQYF. The CDR3 coding sequence is TGTGCCTGGAGTGTACGGGACAGACTAGCCAAAAACATTCAGTACTTC.